This TCR beta chain was captured by sequencing in a study of blood T cell repertoires in COVID-19. Germline loops: CDR1 KGHSH, CDR2 LQKENI. This CDR3 spans 18 amino acids. The V and J ends lost 2 bases and 0 bases, in that order; junction bases with no gene match: 11. As handled by the study authors: Amplification with reference gene primers provided the estimates of nucleated cell counts. TCRdb's table, derived via immunoSEQ multiplex PCR, lists solely in-frame clones and lacks some. For V, J and clone size, that table is used; D and trimming come from the DNA. The sample records some 100,000 clones, 70% to 90% being singletons.

V gene TRBV18 combines with J gene TRBJ1-1; 8 bases map to TRBD1. The receptor's source is a woman over 75 with active COVID-19. The sequenced sample consisted of peripheral blood. This chain's CDR3 is CASSPTFSRTGLNTEAFF. In nucleotides, the CDR3 is TGTGCCAGCTCACCAACCTTCTCTAGGACAGGGCTGAACACTGAAGCTTTCTTT. Complete variable domain (other parts from reference TRBV18 and TRBJ1-1): NAGVMQNPRHLVRRRGQEARLRCSPMKGHSHVYWYRQLPEEGLKFMVYLQKENIIDESGMPKERFSAEFPKEGPSILRIQQVVRGDSAAYFCASSPTFSRTGLNTEAFFGQGTRLTVV.